This T cell receptor (beta chain) stems from a study of blood T cell repertoires in COVID-19. Across the study: The study drew acute and convalescent COVID-19 samples from the United States, Italy and Spain. In each case, the material was cDNA or gDNA derived from T cells, B-cell-depleted T cells, or PBMCs.

The CDR3 spans 16 residues. V was pared by 2 bases and J by 5 bases, with 18 bases between. CDR1 is SNHLY and CDR2 is FYNNEI in the germline V gene. Per the original methods: The authors estimated nucleated cell counts from reference gene primer amplification. Generated by immunoSEQ multiplex PCR, the TCRdb table keeps only in-frame clones and is missing some. V, J and clone size derive from that table, while D and trimming were established from the DNA sequence. The data show about 36,000 clones, around 78% seen once. Sequenced sample: peripheral blood. The V and J genes are TRBV2 and TRBJ2-5, with TRBD2 as a possible D gene (5 bases). The sequence derives from a man between 60 and 75 years old with acute or convalescent COVID-19. The CDR3 here is CASSEPPAAGGETQYF. The CDR3 DNA is TGTGCCAGCAGTGAACCCCCGGCCGCAGGCGGGGAGACCCAGTACTTC.